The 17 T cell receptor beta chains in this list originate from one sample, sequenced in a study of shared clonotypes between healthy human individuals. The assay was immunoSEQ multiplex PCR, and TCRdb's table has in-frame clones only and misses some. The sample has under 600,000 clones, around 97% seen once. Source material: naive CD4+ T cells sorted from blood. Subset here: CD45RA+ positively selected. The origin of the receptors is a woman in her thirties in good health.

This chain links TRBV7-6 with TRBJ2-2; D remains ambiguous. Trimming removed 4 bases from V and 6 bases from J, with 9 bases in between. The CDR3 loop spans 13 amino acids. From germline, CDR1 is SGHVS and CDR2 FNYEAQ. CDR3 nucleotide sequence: TGTGCCAGCAGCTCCCTTCTCCCCGGGGAGCTGTTTTTT. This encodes CASSSLLPGELFF.

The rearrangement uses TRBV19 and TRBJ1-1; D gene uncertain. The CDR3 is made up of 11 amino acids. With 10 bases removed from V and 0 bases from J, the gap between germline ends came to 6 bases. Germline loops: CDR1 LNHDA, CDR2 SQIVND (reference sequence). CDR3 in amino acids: CATRVNTEAFF. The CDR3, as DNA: TGTGCCACTCGGGTGAACACTGAAGCTTTCTTT.

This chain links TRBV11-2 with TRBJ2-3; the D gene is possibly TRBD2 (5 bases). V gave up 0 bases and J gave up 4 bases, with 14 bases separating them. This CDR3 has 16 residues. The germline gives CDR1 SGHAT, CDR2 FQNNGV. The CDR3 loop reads CASSLDGAGGADTQYF. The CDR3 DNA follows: TGTGCCAGCAGCTTAGATGGTGCGGGTGGAGCAGATACGCAGTATTTT.

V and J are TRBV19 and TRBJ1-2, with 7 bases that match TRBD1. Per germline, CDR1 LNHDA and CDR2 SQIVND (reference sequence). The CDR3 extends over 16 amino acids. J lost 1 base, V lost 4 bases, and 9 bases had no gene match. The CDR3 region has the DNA TGTGCCAGTAGTAACCGGGACAGCGAATTTAACTATGGCTACACCTTC. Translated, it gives CASSNRDSEFNYGYTF.

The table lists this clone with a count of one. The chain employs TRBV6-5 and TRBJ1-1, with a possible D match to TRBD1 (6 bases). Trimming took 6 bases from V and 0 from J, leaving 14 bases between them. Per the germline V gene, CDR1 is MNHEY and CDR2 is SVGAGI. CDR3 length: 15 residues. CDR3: CASSPVGGLNTEAFF. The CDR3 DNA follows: TGTGCCAGCAGCCCGGTGGGGGGCTTGAACACTGAAGCTTTCTTT.

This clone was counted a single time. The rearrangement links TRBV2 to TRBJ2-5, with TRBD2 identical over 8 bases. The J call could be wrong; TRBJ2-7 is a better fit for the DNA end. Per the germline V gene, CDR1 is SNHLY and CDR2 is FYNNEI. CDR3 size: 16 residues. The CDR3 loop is CASSEAYRAGEGEQYF. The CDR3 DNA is TGTGCCAGCAGTGAAGCATACCGAGCGGGAGAAGGCGAGCAGTACTTC.

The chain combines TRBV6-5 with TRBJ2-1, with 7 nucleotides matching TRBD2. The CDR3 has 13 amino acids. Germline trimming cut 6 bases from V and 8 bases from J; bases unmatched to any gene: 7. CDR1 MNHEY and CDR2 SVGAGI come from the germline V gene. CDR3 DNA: TGTGCCAGCAGCCTAGGGGCGGGAGATGAGCAGTTCTTC. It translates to CASSLGAGDEQFF.

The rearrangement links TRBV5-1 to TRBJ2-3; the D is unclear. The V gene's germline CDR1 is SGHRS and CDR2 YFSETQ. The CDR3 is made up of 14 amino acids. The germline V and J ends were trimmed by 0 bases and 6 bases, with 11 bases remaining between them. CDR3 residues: CASSLGSLSDTQYF. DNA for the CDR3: TGCGCCAGCAGCTTGGGCAGCTTGAGTGATACGCAGTATTTT.

CDR3 in DNA: TGCGCCAGCACCCCCCGCCGAGCGGGAGGGGGGGAGACCCAGTACTTC. Encoded protein: CASTPRRAGGGETQYF. The chain uses TRBV5-1 and TRBJ2-5, with 10 nucleotides matching TRBD2. This CDR3 region has 16 residues. Looked up from germline, CDR1 is SGHRS and CDR2 is YFSETQ. After removal of 6 bases from V and 5 bases from J, the junction contained 13 bases not matched to a gene. The full variable domain, in which reference TRBV5-1 and TRBJ2-5 provide the parts outside the CDR3, is KAGVTQTPRYLIKTRGQQVTLSCSPISGHRSVSWYQQTPGQGLQFLFEYFSETQRNKGNFPGRFSGRQFSNSRSEMNVSTLELGDSALYLCASTPRRAGGGETQYFGPGTRLLVL.

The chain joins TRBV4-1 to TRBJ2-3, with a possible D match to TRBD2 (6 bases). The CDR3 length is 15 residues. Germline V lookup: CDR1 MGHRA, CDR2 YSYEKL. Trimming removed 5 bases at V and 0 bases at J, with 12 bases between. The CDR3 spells CASSSPGVSTDTQYF. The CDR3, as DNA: TGCGCCAGCAGCTCGCCGGGAGTTAGCACAGATACGCAGTATTTT.

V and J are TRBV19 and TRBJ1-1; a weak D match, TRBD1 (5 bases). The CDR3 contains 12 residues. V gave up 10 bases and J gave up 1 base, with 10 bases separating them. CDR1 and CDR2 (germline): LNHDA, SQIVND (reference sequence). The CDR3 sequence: CATRRANTEAFF. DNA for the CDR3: TGTGCCACACGCAGGGCGAACACTGAAGCTTTCTTT.

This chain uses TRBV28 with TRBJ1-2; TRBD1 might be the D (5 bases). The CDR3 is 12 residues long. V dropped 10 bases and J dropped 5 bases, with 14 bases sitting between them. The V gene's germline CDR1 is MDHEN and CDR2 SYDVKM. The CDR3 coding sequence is TGTGCCACCCCTGACAGTTCTTATGGCTACACCTTC. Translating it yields CATPDSSYGYTF.

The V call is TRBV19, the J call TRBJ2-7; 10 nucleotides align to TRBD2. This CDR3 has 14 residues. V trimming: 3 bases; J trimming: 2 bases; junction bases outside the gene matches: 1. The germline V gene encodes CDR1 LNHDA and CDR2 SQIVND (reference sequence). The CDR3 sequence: CASSMSGRAYEQYF. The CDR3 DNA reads TGTGCCAGTAGTATGAGCGGGAGGGCCTACGAGCAGTACTTC.

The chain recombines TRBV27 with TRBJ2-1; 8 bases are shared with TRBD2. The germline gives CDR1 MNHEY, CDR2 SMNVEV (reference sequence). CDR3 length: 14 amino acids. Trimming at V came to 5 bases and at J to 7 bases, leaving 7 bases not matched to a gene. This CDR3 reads CASSHGRAGNEQFF. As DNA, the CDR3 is TGTGCCAGCAGTCACGGGAGGGCAGGAAATGAGCAGTTCTTC.

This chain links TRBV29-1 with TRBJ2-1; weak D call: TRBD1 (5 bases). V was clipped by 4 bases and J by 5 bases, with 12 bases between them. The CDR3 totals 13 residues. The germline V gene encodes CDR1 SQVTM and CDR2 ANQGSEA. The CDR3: CSVGQIRDNEQFF. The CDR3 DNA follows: TGCAGCGTTGGACAGATAAGGGACAATGAGCAGTTCTTC.

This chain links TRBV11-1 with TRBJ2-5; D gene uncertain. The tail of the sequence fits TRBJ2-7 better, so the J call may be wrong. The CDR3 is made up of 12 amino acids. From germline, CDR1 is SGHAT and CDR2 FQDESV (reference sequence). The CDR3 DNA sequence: TGTGCCAGCAGCGCTGGAAGCTACGAGCAGTACTTC. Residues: CASSAGSYEQYF.

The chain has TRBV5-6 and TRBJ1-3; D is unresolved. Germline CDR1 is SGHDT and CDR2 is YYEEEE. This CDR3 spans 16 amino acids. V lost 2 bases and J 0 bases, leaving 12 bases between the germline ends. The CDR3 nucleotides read TGTGCCAGCAGCTTTTTTTTAGGGAGCTCTGGAAACACCATATATTTT. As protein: CASSFFLGSSGNTIYF.